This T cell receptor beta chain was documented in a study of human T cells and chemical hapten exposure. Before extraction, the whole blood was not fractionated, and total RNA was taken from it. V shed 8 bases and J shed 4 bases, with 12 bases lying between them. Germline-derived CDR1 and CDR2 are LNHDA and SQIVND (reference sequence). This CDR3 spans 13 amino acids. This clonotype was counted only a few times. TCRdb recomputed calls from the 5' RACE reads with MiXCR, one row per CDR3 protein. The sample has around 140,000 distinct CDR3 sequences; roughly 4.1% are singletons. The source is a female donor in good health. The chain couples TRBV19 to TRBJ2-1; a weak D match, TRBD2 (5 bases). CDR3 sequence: CASLRVAYNEQFF. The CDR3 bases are TGTGCCAGTCTGAGGGTCGCTTACAATGAGCAGTTCTTC.